The T cell receptor beta chain under discussion was sequenced for a study of blood T cell repertoires in COVID-19 (dated by TCRdb to the early 2020s). For the study in its entirety: Samples from collaborators originated in the United States, Italy and Spain and spanned both the acute and convalescent phases of COVID-19. Samples were obtained from the ongoing ImmuneRACE study (first 160 participants) and from some 1,300 subjects provided by 6 global collaborators. The repertoires were made available in a free public database intended to serve as a resource for research on the immune response to SARS-CoV-2. Where HLA class I and class II types were available, the types were taken from metadata supplied by the sample provider, not from assay-based typing. The sample metadata nearly always contained a de-identified subject ID, COVID-19 status, age in years and sex. The dataset comprised deeply sampled blood TCRbeta repertoires from subjects exposed to, actively infected with, or recovered from COVID-19. The material from the prospective study consisted of cDNA or gDNA derived from T cells, B-cell-depleted T cells, or PBMCs.

Each collaborating institution followed its own protocols to collect whole blood in K2EDTA tubes. For TCRbeta analysis, collaborator samples were shipped as frozen whole blood, as isolated PBMCs, or as DNA extracted from either sample type. TCRbeta CDR3 regions were amplified from genomic DNA by means of the immunoSEQ Assay, a bias-controlled multiplex PCR. The paper's processing steps were these. Within the assay, amplification of reference gene primers was used to estimate how many nucleated cells each sample contained. To quantify the absolute abundance of each unique TCRbeta CDR3 rearrangement, sequence reads were collapsed and filtered. For each sample, productive Simpson clonality was calculated as the square root of Simpson's diversity index across productive rearrangements. Drawn from immuneACCESS, this table holds only the in-frame rearrangements with V and J called that TCRdb kept. Clones are partly lost; checked studies trace under half to an unresolved V gene and leave the rest unexplained. V, J and clone size are taken as reported in that table, and D and trimming were inferred from the DNA itself. For this sample the table gives about 170,000 clones, of which roughly 80% were detected only once. The ten largest clones represent 8% to 9.5% of the sample.

The CDR3 numbers 14 residues from cysteine through phenylalanine. Of the read, only the CDR3 DNA is kept; its 42 bases are in frame from base 1. V is pared back by 5 bases and J by 4 bases, with 12 bases lying between the germline termini. The germline V gene encodes CDR1 LGHNT and CDR2 FRNRAP. Broad study findings and their caveats: Clinical and demographic metadata were provided uncurated, with the amount varying by source and participant.

In regard to this clone: No cognate antigen has been identified for it. The input lacks base qualities; no much larger clone sits a single base away.

This TCR was sampled from a man in his 60s with acute or convalescent COVID-19. The chain couples TRBV12-5 to TRBJ1-3; TRBD1 is a possible D gene, resting on 5 matching bases. The sequencing input was peripheral blood. The CDR3 in this case is CASGPPSGGNTIYF. The base sequence is TGTGCTAGTGGTCCCCCCTCAGGGGGAAACACCATATATTTT.